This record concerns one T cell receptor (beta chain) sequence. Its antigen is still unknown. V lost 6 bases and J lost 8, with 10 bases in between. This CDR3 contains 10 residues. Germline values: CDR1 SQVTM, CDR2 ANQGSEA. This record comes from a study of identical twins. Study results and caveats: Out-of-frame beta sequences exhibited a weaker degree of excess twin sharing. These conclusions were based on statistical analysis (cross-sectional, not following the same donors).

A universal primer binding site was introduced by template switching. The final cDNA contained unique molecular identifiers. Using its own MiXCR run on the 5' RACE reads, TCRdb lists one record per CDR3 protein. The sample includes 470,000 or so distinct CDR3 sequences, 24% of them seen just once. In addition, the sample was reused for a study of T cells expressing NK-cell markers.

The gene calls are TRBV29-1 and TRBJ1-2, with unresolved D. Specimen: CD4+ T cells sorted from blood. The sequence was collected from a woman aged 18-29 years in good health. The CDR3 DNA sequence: TGCAGCGTGACCCAGCAGGGCTACACCTTC. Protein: CSVTQQGYTF.